This TCR beta chain was sequenced during a study of blood T cell repertoires in COVID-19. As for the study in general: The study drew acute and convalescent COVID-19 samples from the United States, Italy and Spain. The analysed material was cDNA or gDNA that came from T cells, B-cell-depleted T cells, or PBMCs.

Authors' analysis steps: The assay estimated nucleated cells by amplifying reference gene primers. Libraries were prepared by immunoSEQ multiplex PCR; TCRdb keeps only in-frame clonotypes and omits some of them. The DNA gave D and trimming, while V, J and clone size come from that table. The sample includes some 120,000 clones, roughly 90% of them seen just once. The clonotype was recovered from a man over 45 with active COVID-19. Input material: peripheral blood.

DNA for the CDR3: TGCAGCGCAGTACAGGGGGCGCGTGGAAACACCATATATTTT. Protein sequence: CSAVQGARGNTIYF. The chain couples TRBV29-1 to TRBJ1-3; TRBD1 agrees at 9 bases. Germline lookup yields CDR1 SQVTM and CDR2 ANQGSEA. Trimming removed 7 bases from V and 3 bases from J; junction bases left unmatched: 7. The CDR3 has 14 amino acids.